A selection of T cell receptor beta chains follows, all from one sample in a study of beta chain features in type 1 diabetes. Assay: immunoSEQ multiplex PCR; the TCRdb copy retains only in-frame clones and omits some. The table lists 120,000 to 150,000 clones, about 9.7% of them singletons, with 0.65% in the top ten. Sequencing was carried out using central memory CD4+ T cells from blood. Source of these receptors: a woman between 35 and 50 years old in good health. The CDR3 runs from the conserved cysteine through the conserved F or W. D genes are given only for firm matches. Where a row states a size, it is once, few, many or the class of an expanded clone; other rows omit it.

D gene,V gene,clone size,J gene,CDR3 DNA,CDR3 protein
TRBD1,TRBV29-1,-,TRBJ1-1,TGCAGCGTTAACAGGGGTCCGACTGAAGCTTTCTTT,CSVNRGPTEAFF
TRBD2,TRBV11-2,-,TRBJ2-5,TGTGCCAGCAGCCCGGGAAGCGGGGGGGAGTTGGAGACCCAGTACTTC,CASSPGSGGELETQYF
-,TRBV18,few,TRBJ1-6,TGTGCCAGCTCCGGGGACTCAGGGAATTCACCCCTCCACTTT,CASSGDSGNSPLHF
TRBD2,TRBV11-2,-,TRBJ2-5,TGTGCCAGCAGCGTATGGACCCAAGCGGGGGAGACCCAGTACTTC,CASSVWTQAGETQYF
-,TRBV6-6,few,TRBJ1-1,TGTGCCAGCAGGCTGTCAGGTGCGAACACTGAAGCTTTCTTT,CASRLSGANTEAFF
TRBD1,TRBV6-6,-,TRBJ2-5,TGTGCCAGCAGTTACTCCTACTCGACAGGGTCGGAGACCCAGTACTTC,CASSYSYSTGSETQYF
TRBD1,TRBV5-1,-,TRBJ2-5,TGCGCCAGCAGCGTAAGACAGGGGACGGAGACCCAGTACTTC,CASSVRQGTETQYF
-,TRBV5-1,-,TRBJ2-2,TGCGCCAGCAGCTGGCAAGCCTCTAGTCGCCCCGGGGAGCTGTTTTTT,CASSWQASSRPGELFF
-,TRBV29-1,many,TRBJ2-7,TGCAGCGCTGCCAGGGATCTCGCCAACGAGCAGTACTTC,CSAARDLANEQYF
TRBD2,TRBV5-1,few,TRBJ2-1,TGCGCCAGCAGTTTTAGCGGGGGGGCCGGCAATGAGCAGTTCTTC,CASSFSGGAGNEQFF
-,TRBV6-5,-,TRBJ1-5,TGTGCCAGCAGTTACTCGGGCATGGGCAATCAGCCCCAGCATTTT,CASSYSGMGNQPQHF
-,TRBV6-1,-,TRBJ1-6,TGTGCCAGCAGTGAAGGGCAGGCTTCACCCCTCCACTTT,CASSEGQASPLHF
-,TRBV19,-,TRBJ1-5,TGTGCCAGTATCGGGGACCCAAGGGAGGTGAGCAATCAGCCCCAGCATTTT,CASIGDPREVSNQPQHF
TRBD1,TRBV5-4,-,TRBJ1-1,TGTGCCAGCAGCCAAGGACAGGGCTGGGGAGGTGAAGCTTTCTTT,CASSQGQGWGGEAFF
TRBD2,TRBV4-3,few,TRBJ2-2,TGCGCCAGCAGCCAAGATCGTAGCGGGGGGACTTACACCGGGGAGCTGTTTTTT,CASSQDRSGGTYTGELFF
TRBD2,TRBV19,-,TRBJ2-7,TGTGCCAGTAGTCCCTCGATGCGGGGGGCCCCCTCCTACGAGCAGTACTTC,CASSPSMRGAPSYEQYF
-,TRBV4-1,-,TRBJ2-7,TGCGCCAGCAGCCAAGATCCACAGGGAAACTACGAGCAGTACTTC,CASSQDPQGNYEQYF
TRBD1,TRBV29-1,-,TRBJ2-7,TGCAGCGGGGGGCAGGGACAGGACGAGCAGTACTTC,CSGGQGQDEQYF
-,TRBV28,many,TRBJ1-2,TGTGCCAGCAGTTTGGGCAGGGCTGGCTATGGCTACACCTTC,CASSLGRAGYGYTF
TRBD1,TRBV7-2,few,TRBJ1-2,TGTGCCAGCAGCCCCCCTGGACAGGGCTCGGCTAACTATGGCTACACCTTC,CASSPPGQGSANYGYTF
-,TRBV4-3,few,TRBJ1-5,TGCGCCAGCAGCCAAGATCTGGGGGCCACCCAGCATTTT,CASSQDLGATQHF
TRBD1,TRBV27,-,TRBJ1-6,TGTGCCAGCAGCCTAGACAGGGGGGGTTCACCCCTCCACTTT,CASSLDRGGSPLHF
-,TRBV19,few,TRBJ1-5,TGTGCCAGTAGTTTACAGGGTGGTTTCAAGCCCCAGCATTTT,CASSLQGGFKPQHF
TRBD1,TRBV2,-,TRBJ1-5,TGTGCCAGCAGCGCCGCCGGGACAGGGGGCTTTCAGCCCCAGCATTTT,CASSAAGTGGFQPQHF
-,TRBV25-1,few,TRBJ1-6,TGTGCCAGCAACACTTGGGGCAGGGGAGATTTAGGATCACCCCTCCACTTT,CASNTWGRGDLGSPLHF
-,TRBV29-1,few,TRBJ2-5,TGCAGCGGGGGGACTGGACGAGGAGAGACCCAGTACTTC,CSGGTGRGETQYF
-,TRBV5-1,-,TRBJ2-1,TGCGCCAGCAGCTCTGACACCGGGACACACTACAATGAGCAGTTCTTC,CASSSDTGTHYNEQFF
TRBD1,TRBV6-5,-,TRBJ1-5,TGTGCCAGCAGTTTTACAGGGGACGGCAATCAGCCCCAGCATTTT,CASSFTGDGNQPQHF
TRBD1,TRBV11-2,few,TRBJ2-3,TGTGCCAGCAGCTCGGGACAGAGCACAGATACGCAGTATTTT,CASSSGQSTDTQYF
-,TRBV2,many,TRBJ2-7,TGTGCCAGCAGCGAGACAGGACGAATCAGCTACGAGCAGTACTTC,CASSETGRISYEQYF
-,TRBV14,few,TRBJ1-1,TGTGCCAGCAGCCAAGATCGGGGTAGTATGACTGAAGCTTTCTTT,CASSQDRGSMTEAFF
-,TRBV5-6,few,TRBJ2-7,TGTGCCAGCAGGTACACAGGGGGGGTTCTCGACGAGCAGTACTTC,CASRYTGGVLDEQYF
-,TRBV7-9,-,TRBJ2-1,TGTGCCAGCAGCTTAACGGGGTATGAGCAGTTCTTC,CASSLTGYEQFF
TRBD1,TRBV5-1,-,TRBJ1-2,TGCGCCAGCAGCTTGACCCCCAGGGGGCTTGGCTACACCTTC,CASSLTPRGLGYTF
-,TRBV18,few,TRBJ2-1,TGTGCCAGCTCAGAAACAGGGCCGCGGTACAATGAGCAGTTCTTC,CASSETGPRYNEQFF
TRBD2,TRBV7-2,-,TRBJ2-3,TGTGCCAGCAGCGTAAGCGGGGGTAGCACAGATACGCAGTATTTT,CASSVSGGSTDTQYF
-,TRBV6-6,-,TRBJ1-2,TGTGCCAGCAAGGACACGAACTATGGCTACACCTTC,CASKDTNYGYTF
-,TRBV5-1,-,TRBJ1-6,TGCGCCAGCAGGCCGGACATGAATTCACCCCTCCACTTT,CASRPDMNSPLHF
TRBD1,TRBV5-4,few,TRBJ2-2,TGTGCCAGCAGCAGAACCGGGACAGGGGGCTTCGTCGGGGAGCTGTTTTTT,CASSRTGTGGFVGELFF
TRBD2,TRBV5-6,-,TRBJ2-7,TGTGCCAGCAGCTTGGGGCCTCGGGAGGTCTACGAGCAGTACTTC,CASSLGPREVYEQYF
-,TRBV4-2,-,TRBJ2-5,TGTGCCAGCAGCCAAGGTGGCGGGGGCGCAGAGACCCAGTACTTC,CASSQGGGGAETQYF
TRBD2,TRBV5-4,few,TRBJ2-5,TGTGCCAGCAGCCCTAGCGGGGGGCTCGGGGAGACCCAGTACTTC,CASSPSGGLGETQYF
TRBD1,TRBV28,few,TRBJ1-5,TGTGCCAGCAGTGACAGGGGGAATCAGCCCCAGCATTTT,CASSDRGNQPQHF
TRBD1,TRBV2,few,TRBJ2-3,TGTGCCAGCAGTGATGGGACAGGGAGCACAGATACGCAGTATTTT,CASSDGTGSTDTQYF
TRBD2,TRBV27,few,TRBJ2-3,TGTGCCAGCAGACTAACTAGCGGGGGGGCAGATACGCAGTATTTT,CASRLTSGGADTQYF
-,TRBV5-6,few,TRBJ2-7,TGTGCCACACGAGTCAAAGGAGGGGTCTACGAGCAGTACTTC,CATRVKGGVYEQYF
-,TRBV5-1,few,TRBJ1-2,TGCGCCAGCAGCTTGGGCGAGTCCTATGGCTACACCTTC,CASSLGESYGYTF
TRBD1,TRBV7-6,few,TRBJ1-5,TGTGCCAGCAGCTTGGGTGACAGGGGGCGTGGGCAGCCCCAGCATTTT,CASSLGDRGRGQPQHF
TRBD2,TRBV9,-,TRBJ2-7,TGTGCCAGCAGCGTAGCAGTAGGGAGGGAGGAGCAGTACTTC,CASSVAVGREEQYF
-,TRBV10-3,-,TRBJ2-3,TGTGCCATCAGTGACGGGGGAAGCACAGATACGCAGTATTTT,CAISDGGSTDTQYF
TRBD2,TRBV6-6,few,TRBJ2-7,TGTGCCAGCAGTTACCTAGCGGGTGTAACCTACGAGCAGTACTTC,CASSYLAGVTYEQYF